These T cell receptor beta chains were read from a single sample in a study of blood T cell repertoires in COVID-19. Libraries were prepared by immunoSEQ multiplex PCR; TCRdb keeps only in-frame clonotypes and omits some of them. The data hold some 65,000 clones, with over 75% observed a single time. Material for sequencing was peripheral blood. The origin of the receptors is a man older than 75 with acute or convalescent COVID-19. CDR3s include the opening cysteine and the closing phenylalanine or tryptophan. D genes are given only for firm matches. Where a row states a size, it is once, few, many or the class of an expanded clone; other rows omit it.

abundance	d_gene	v_gene	j_gene	CDR3aa	CDR3nt
once	.	TRBV10-3	TRBJ2-3	CAIMSRGGTDTQYF	TGTGCCATCATGTCCAGGGGTGGCACAGATACGCAGTATTTT
once	.	TRBV2	TRBJ2-7	CASTGDSGYEQYF	TGTGCCAGCACGGGAGACAGTGGCTACGAGCAGTACTTC
.	TRBD2	TRBV6-5	TRBJ2-7	CASSSAASGSIYEQYF	TGTGCCAGCAGTTCTGCCGCTAGCGGGAGCATCTACGAGCAGTACTTC
.	TRBD1	TRBV27	TRBJ1-2	CASRGQGNGYTF	TGTGCCAGCAGGGGACAGGGTAATGGCTACACCTTC
.	.	TRBV3-1/TRBV3-2	TRBJ2-1	CASSLLADEQFF	TGTGCCAGCAGCCTCTTAGCGGATGAGCAGTTCTTC
.	TRBD1	TRBV5-1	TRBJ1-2	CASSLNRGRDYGYTF	TGCGCCAGCAGCTTAAACAGGGGGCGCGACTATGGCTACACCTTC
.	TRBD1	TRBV7-2	TRBJ1-4	CASSLDPPTGISEKLFF	TGTGCCAGCAGCTTAGATCCCCCGACAGGGATAAGTGAAAAACTGTTTTTT
.	.	TRBV5-5	TRBJ2-5	CASSLAGAQWETQYF	TGTGCCAGCAGCTTGGCAGGGGCTCAGTGGGAGACCCAGTACTTC
.	TRBD2	TRBV11-3	TRBJ2-7	CASSFPSGDEQYF	TGTGCCAGCAGCTTTCCTAGCGGGGACGAGCAGTACTTC
.	.	TRBV7-7	TRBJ2-1	CASARRAGAVNEQFF	TGTGCCAGCGCGAGACGGGCAGGGGCGGTCAATGAGCAGTTCTTC
.	.	TRBV5-4	TRBJ1-1	CASKGRNTEAFF	TGTGCCAGCAAAGGGAGAAACACTGAAGCTTTCTTT
few	TRBD2	TRBV4-3	TRBJ2-3	CASSPRGGTDTQYF	TGCGCCAGCAGCCCTCGGGGGGGCACAGATACGCAGTATTTT
.	TRBD2	TRBV7-7	TRBJ2-5	CASSLRLRLAGGKETQYF	TGTGCCAGCAGCTTAAGGCTCCGGCTAGCGGGAGGTAAAGAGACCCAGTACTTC
.	.	TRBV7-8	TRBJ1-5	CASSLGGQNQPQHF	TGTGCCAGCAGCTTAGGCGGACAGAATCAGCCCCAGCATTTT
.	.	TRBV5-1	TRBJ2-3	CASSSVGADTQYF	TGCGCCAGCAGCTCCGTGGGAGCGGATACGCAGTATTTT
.	TRBD1	TRBV30	TRBJ2-7	CAWTTGGRNEQYF	TGTGCCTGGACGACAGGGGGGAGGAACGAGCAGTACTTC
.	.	TRBV6-1	TRBJ1-4	CASSDSPGANEKLFF	TGTGCCAGCAGTGATTCTCCGGGGGCTAATGAAAAACTGTTTTTT
.	.	TRBV30	TRBJ2-7	CAWSVLNREEQYF	TGTGCCTGGAGTGTACTAAACAGGGAAGAGCAGTACTTC
.	.	TRBV14	TRBJ2-7	CASSHSTSYEQYF	TGTGCCAGCAGCCATAGTACCTCCTACGAGCAGTACTTC
.	TRBD2	TRBV30	TRBJ2-7	CAWGGKGLAGAEQYF	TGTGCCTGGGGCGGGAAAGGGCTAGCGGGAGCCGAGCAGTACTTC
.	.	TRBV15	TRBJ2-7	CATSRDRLYEQYF	TGTGCCACCAGCAGAGATCGACTTTACGAGCAGTACTTC
few	TRBD1	TRBV9	TRBJ1-6	CASSVGTGENSPLHF	TGTGCCAGCAGCGTAGGGACAGGTGAAAATTCACCCCTCCACTTT
.	TRBD1	TRBV19	TRBJ1-2	CASGGQGNANGYTF	TGTGCCAGTGGGGGACAGGGCAACGCTAATGGCTACACCTTC
.	TRBD2	TRBV19	TRBJ2-1	CASTPWGEGRNEQFF	TGTGCCAGTACCCCATGGGGGGAGGGACGCAATGAGCAGTTCTTC
.	TRBD2	TRBV2	TRBJ2-1	CASSASGLANNEQFF	TGTGCCAGCAGCGCCTCGGGACTAGCGAACAATGAGCAGTTCTTC
.	.	TRBV7-2	TRBJ1-1	CASSLGLQDTEAFF	TGTGCCAGCAGCTTAGGCCTTCAGGACACTGAAGCTTTCTTT
.	TRBD2	TRBV9	TRBJ2-3	CASSASGGRSSDTQYF	TGTGCCAGCAGCGCATCCGGCGGGAGATCCTCAGATACGCAGTATTTT
.	.	TRBV7-2	TRBJ2-7	CASSPPTSKQYF	TGTGCCAGCAGCCCCCCAACGAGCAAGCAGTACTTC
.	.	TRBV11-2	TRBJ2-3	CASSYEGRYGTDTQYF	TGTGCCAGCTCCTACGAGGGCAGGTACGGCACAGATACGCAGTATTTT
.	.	TRBV15	TRBJ1-3	CATEQGRSGNTIYF	TGTGCCACGGAGCAGGGAAGGTCTGGAAACACCATATATTTT
once	.	TRBV28	TRBJ1-5	CASSLPLGPNQPQHF	TGTGCCAGCAGTTTACCTCTGGGGCCGAATCAGCCCCAGCATTTT
once	.	TRBV24-1	TRBJ2-6	CATSTGANVLTF	TGTGCCACCTCCACAGGGGCCAACGTCCTGACTTTC
once	.	TRBV19	TRBJ2-4	CASSPMGGNIQYF	TGTGCCAGTAGCCCAATGGGGGGAAACATTCAGTACTTC
.	.	TRBV7-2	TRBJ1-4	CASSFGPGEKLFF	TGTGCCAGCAGCTTCGGTCCGGGGGAAAAACTGTTTTTT
.	.	TRBV7-6	TRBJ2-1	CASSSLERSNNEQFF	TGTGCCAGCAGCTCCCTAGAGCGATCGAACAATGAGCAGTTCTTC
once	.	TRBV5-4	TRBJ2-5	CASSLALQETQYF	TGTGCCAGCAGCTTGGCACTTCAAGAGACCCAGTACTTC
few	.	TRBV9	TRBJ1-5	CASSRRGDLYQPQHF	TGTGCCAGCAGCAGACGGGGGGATCTGTATCAGCCCCAGCATTTT
.	.	TRBV6-5	TRBJ1-2	CASSTGGRRGYTF	TGTGCCAGCAGTACCGGAGGACGGCGCGGCTACACCTTC
.	TRBD2	TRBV19	TRBJ2-7	CASSITSDPGHEQYF	TGTGCCAGTAGTATAACTAGCGACCCTGGCCACGAGCAGTACTTC
once	.	TRBV6-4	TRBJ2-2	CASSERRNTGELFF	TGTGCCAGCAGTGAACGTAGGAACACCGGGGAGCTGTTTTTT
.	TRBD1	TRBV6-5	TRBJ2-1	CASTWDRAYNEQFF	TGTGCCAGCACTTGGGACAGGGCCTACAATGAGCAGTTCTTC
.	.	TRBV5-1	TRBJ2-7	CASSVLAISYEQYF	TGCGCCAGCAGTGTGCTAGCGATTTCCTACGAGCAGTACTTC
.	.	TRBV4-1	TRBJ2-7	CASSQMQGYEQYF	TGCGCCAGCAGCCAAATGCAGGGGTACGAGCAGTACTTC
.	.	TRBV29-1	TRBJ1-1	CSGRNTEAFF	TGCAGCGGGAGAAACACCGAAGCTTTCTTT
once	.	TRBV7-2	TRBJ2-7	CASSLGGLGGLSSYEQYF	TGTGCCAGCAGCTTAGGGGGGCTTGGAGGACTCAGCTCCTACGAGCAGTACTTC